Listed below are T cell receptor beta chains from one sample, sequenced in a study of shared clonotypes between healthy human individuals. Sequencing was performed with immunoSEQ multiplex PCR; in TCRdb, only in-frame clones are kept and a portion is missing. The sample yields 2,100,000 or so clones, approximately 94% seen once. The sequencing input was naive CD4+ T cells sorted from blood. The source of these receptors is a man aged 18 to 30 in good health. The CDR3 runs from the conserved cysteine through the conserved F or W. D genes are given only for firm matches. The size of a clone is reported for some rows only, either as once, few or many, or as a class for expanded clones.

j_call v_call clone_size d_call cdr3_nt cdr3_aa
TRBJ2-1 TRBV6-5 NA NA TGTGCCAGTTCCGGGACCCCCCTCAATGAGCAGTTCTTC CASSGTPLNEQFF
TRBJ2-2 TRBV18 once NA TGTGCCAGCTCATCTTTACGGGATTCTGGGGAGCTGTTTTTT CASSSLRDSGELFF
TRBJ2-7 TRBV19 NA NA TGTGCCAGTAGAAACAGTCCCGGCGGCTACGAGCAGTACTTC CASRNSPGGYEQYF
TRBJ1-1 TRBV30 NA NA TGTGCCTGGTCGGCTCAGGAAGAAGCTTTCTTT CAWSAQEEAFF
TRBJ2-6 TRBV9 NA NA TGTGCCAGCAGCATCTCTGGGGCCAACGTCCTGACTTTC CASSISGANVLTF
TRBJ1-6 TRBV5-4 NA NA TGTGCCAGCAGCTCGGTGGTAGGGTCAGGGAATTCACCCCTCCACTTT CASSSVVGSGNSPLHF
TRBJ1-6 TRBV10-1 NA NA TGCGCCAGCAGTGAGTCGAGTAGGGGCAATTCACCCCTCCACTTT CASSESSRGNSPLHF
TRBJ2-1 TRBV19 NA NA TGTGCCAGTAGTATAGGGTCCGGAGATGAGCAGTTCTTC CASSIGSGDEQFF
TRBJ2-3 TRBV5-1 NA TRBD1 TGCGCCAGCAGCTTGCCGACAGGGGGCAGGGATACGCAGTATTTT CASSLPTGGRDTQYF
TRBJ2-6 TRBV19 once TRBD1 TGTGCCAGCTGGGGGACAGACGTTCCGTCTGGGGCCAACGTCCTGACTTTC CASWGTDVPSGANVLTF
TRBJ2-1 TRBV18 once TRBD1 TGTGCCAGCTCACCACCAGGTCCCCAGGGGGCGGGCGAGCAGTTCTTC CASSPPGPQGAGEQFF
TRBJ1-4 TRBV29-1 NA TRBD1 TGCAGCGTTGGCGGACAGGGGGTGGACGAAAAACTGTTTTTT CSVGGQGVDEKLFF
TRBJ2-4 TRBV5-8 NA NA TGTGCCAGCAGCTTGCAGGGGACCAAAAACATTCAGTACTTC CASSLQGTKNIQYF
TRBJ1-1 TRBV20-1 NA NA TGCAGTGCCAGTAAGAACACTGAAGCTTTCTTT CSASKNTEAFF
TRBJ2-3 TRBV5-1 NA TRBD1 TGCGCCAGCAGCGGATGGGACAGTAAAACAGATACGCAGTATTTT CASSGWDSKTDTQYF
TRBJ1-5 TRBV6-1 NA NA TGTGCCAGCAGTCGGCTAGGGGGGGCCGAGCAGCCCCAGCATTTT CASSRLGGAEQPQHF
TRBJ2-1 TRBV2 NA NA TGTGCCAGCAGTGAGTCGGGGGTCAAATGGGGTGAGCAGTTCTTC CASSESGVKWGEQFF
TRBJ2-5 TRBV7-3 NA NA TGTGCCAGCAGCTTATACGGCGGTTCCCAGTACTTC CASSLYGGSQYF
TRBJ1-2 TRBV7-8 NA TRBD1 TGTGCCAGCAGCATGACAGGGGGCTGGTATGGCTACACCTTC CASSMTGGWYGYTF
TRBJ2-7 TRBV27 NA TRBD1 TGTGCCAGCAGACGGGGACAGGGAATCTACGAGCAGTACTTC CASRRGQGIYEQYF
TRBJ2-7 TRBV4-3 NA TRBD1 TGCGCCAGCAGCCAAGTCACTGGGACAGGGGGCGTAGAGCAGTACTTC CASSQVTGTGGVEQYF
TRBJ1-5 TRBV5-6 NA TRBD1 TGTGCCAGCAGCTTGGCCGGGACAGGGTTGATCAATCAGCCCCAGCATTTT CASSLAGTGLINQPQHF
TRBJ2-3 TRBV5-1 NA NA TGCGCCAGCAGCCCAGGGGTGGTTAGCACAGATACGCAGTATTTT CASSPGVVSTDTQYF
TRBJ2-3 TRBV2 NA TRBD2 TGTGCCAGCAGCCCCCAGCGGGGGGGCCCGGATACGCAGTATTTT CASSPQRGGPDTQYF
TRBJ2-3 TRBV28 once NA TGTGCCAGCAGTCTAATCCACGATACGCAGTATTTT CASSLIHDTQYF
TRBJ1-3 TRBV10-3 NA NA TGTGCCATCAGGTGGGGTGTTGGAAACACCATATATTTT CAIRWGVGNTIYF
TRBJ2-7 TRBV27 NA TRBD2 TGTGCCAGCAGCCCTTTAGGAGCGGGAGACGCCTACGAGCAGTACTTC CASSPLGAGDAYEQYF
TRBJ2-5 TRBV6-6 NA TRBD1 TGTGCCAGCAGTTACGGGACAGGCATTGGTGAGACCCAGTACTTC CASSYGTGIGETQYF
TRBJ1-2 TRBV12-5 NA NA TGTGCTAGTGGTTTGGTACAAGGCCCCGAAGGCTATGGCTACACCTTC CASGLVQGPEGYGYTF
TRBJ1-2 TRBV10-3 NA TRBD1 TGTGCCATCAGTGGTAATCGTCCGGACAGGGCCCATGGCTACACCTTC CAISGNRPDRAHGYTF
TRBJ1-1 TRBV18 NA NA TGTGCCAGCTCACCCGACCTTAACACTGAAGCTTTCTTT CASSPDLNTEAFF
TRBJ1-2 TRBV28 NA TRBD1 TGTGCCAGCAGTTTAATTCCGGGACAGGGTAACTATGGCTACACCTTC CASSLIPGQGNYGYTF
TRBJ1-5 TRBV27 NA NA TGTGCCAGCAGTTTATCAGGGGTCTCCAATCAGCCCCAGCATTTT CASSLSGVSNQPQHF
TRBJ2-7 TRBV4-1 NA NA TGCGCCAGCAGCTATTTTCCTCCGGGGATGGGGACCTACGAGCAGTACTTC CASSYFPPGMGTYEQYF
TRBJ2-1 TRBV19 NA NA TGTGCCAGTAGTATGGGCGGGCGGACCACCTACAATGAGCAGTTCTTC CASSMGGRTTYNEQFF
TRBJ1-2 TRBV6-1 NA NA TGTGCCAGCAGTTCCTCCCTTGGCTACACCTTC CASSSSLGYTF
TRBJ2-2 TRBV10-1 NA TRBD1 TGCGCCAGCAGCCGGGACAGACGCACCGGGGAGCTGTTTTTT CASSRDRRTGELFF
TRBJ2-7 TRBV4-1 NA TRBD2 TGCGCCAGCAGCCAACCGCATAGCGGGAGAAGTTCCTACGAGCAGTACTTC CASSQPHSGRSSYEQYF
TRBJ2-3 TRBV27 NA TRBD2 TGTGCCAGCAGTTTACTAGCGGGGGGCTCTGATACGCAGTATTTT CASSLLAGGSDTQYF
TRBJ2-3 TRBV9 NA NA TGTGCCAGCAGCCGGGAGTTCACAGATACGCAGTATTTT CASSREFTDTQYF
TRBJ1-6 TRBV11-3 NA TRBD1 TGTGCCAGCAGCTACAGGGGGCCTGATTCACCCCTCCACTTT CASSYRGPDSPLHF
TRBJ2-3 TRBV6-5 NA NA TGTGCCAGCAGGCCTCGAAGAGGCACAGATACGCAGTATTTT CASRPRRGTDTQYF
TRBJ2-7 TRBV4-2 NA TRBD2 TGTGCCAGCAGCCAAGATAGCGGGGGGACCTACGAGCAGTACTTC CASSQDSGGTYEQYF
TRBJ2-7 TRBV18 NA NA TGTGCCAGCTCGGCGGGGCTAGTGGCCAACTCCTACGAGCAGTACTTC CASSAGLVANSYEQYF
TRBJ1-1 TRBV7-2 NA NA TGTGCCAGCAGCTTAAACGGCTTGAACACTGAAGCTTTCTTT CASSLNGLNTEAFF
TRBJ1-2 TRBV6-5 NA NA TGTGCCAGCAGTCGAACAGGGAGCAACTATGGCTACACCTTC CASSRTGSNYGYTF
TRBJ2-5 TRBV7-2 NA NA TGTGCCAGCAGCTTATACGGGGAAGGAGAGACCCAGTACTTC CASSLYGEGETQYF
TRBJ1-4 TRBV2 NA TRBD1 TGTGCCAGCAGACCCGGACAGGGGAGCGAAAAACTGTTTTTT CASRPGQGSEKLFF
TRBJ2-7 TRBV7-2 NA NA TGTGCCAGCAGCTTAGGGCGGGGGCTAGTCTACGAGCAGTACTTC CASSLGRGLVYEQYF
TRBJ2-4 TRBV5-1 once NA TGCGCCAGCAGCTTGAGTAGTGGCGGGATTCAAAACATTCAGTACTTC CASSLSSGGIQNIQYF